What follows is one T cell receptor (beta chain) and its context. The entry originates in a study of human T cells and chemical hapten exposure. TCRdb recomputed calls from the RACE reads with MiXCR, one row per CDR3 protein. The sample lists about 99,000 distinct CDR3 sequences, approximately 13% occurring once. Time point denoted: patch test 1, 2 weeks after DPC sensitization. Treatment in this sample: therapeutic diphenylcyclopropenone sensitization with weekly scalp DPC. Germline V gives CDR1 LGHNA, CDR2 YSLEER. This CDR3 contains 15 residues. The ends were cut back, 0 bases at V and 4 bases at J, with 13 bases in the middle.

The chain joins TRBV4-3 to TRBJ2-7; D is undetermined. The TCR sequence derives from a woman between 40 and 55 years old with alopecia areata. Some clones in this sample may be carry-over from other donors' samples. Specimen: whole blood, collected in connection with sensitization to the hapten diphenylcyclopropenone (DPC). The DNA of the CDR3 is TGCGCCAGCAGCCAAGACGGTTCTCGAGTTTACGAGCAGTACTTC. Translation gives CASSQDGSRVYEQYF.